This passage covers 31 T cell receptor beta chains from one sample sequenced in a study of regulatory T cells in long-lasting Graves disease. iRepertoire HTBI primers and Arm-PCR of CDR3 regions built TCR beta libraries. TCRdb re-called the multiplex PCR reads through MiXCR, storing one row per CDR3 protein. The repertoire holds about 430,000 distinct CDR3 sequences, with roughly 21% as singletons. Indicated time point: persistent/refractory GD, antithyroid drugs over 5 years with positive TRAb. PBMCs were the source of the RNA used for TCR sequencing. Sample: peripheral blood mononuclear cells (PBMCs), taken when the disease was refractory, from a patient treated with antithyroid drugs. Receptors originate from a female donor with Graves disease.

The rearrangement joins TRBV27 to TRBJ1-4; tentatively, D is TRBD1 (6 bases). The CDR3 runs 16 residues. V was pared by 3 bases and J by 5 bases, with 16 bases between. From germline, CDR1 is MNHEY and CDR2 SMNVEV (reference sequence). The CDR3 sequence: CASSFGRGGPNEKLFF. CDR3 DNA sequence: TGTGCCAGCAGTTTTGGGCGAGGGGGGCCGAATGAAAAACTGTTTTTT.

This clonotype was observed a handful of times. This rearrangement joins TRBV5-5 to TRBJ2-5, with D possibly being TRBD1 or TRBD2 (5 bases each). Germline V gene data show CDR1 as SGHKS and CDR2 as YYEKEE (reference sequence). V lost 3 bases and J lost 5, with 23 bases in between. This CDR3 region has 17 residues. CDR3 protein: CASSSPLGRVERETQYF. The CDR3 DNA reads as TGTGCCAGCAGCTCTCCTCTGGGCAGGGTTGAGCGGGAGACCCAGTACTTC.

V and J are TRBV3-1 and TRBJ1-1; a possible D gene is TRBD1 (5 bases). Germline V gene lookup returns CDR1 LGHDT and CDR2 YNNKEL (reference sequence). Deletions cut 7 bases from V and 5 bases from J, with 11 bases between. This CDR3 spans 12 amino acids. The CDR3 bases are TGTGCCAGCACAGGGCTAGCAACTGAAGCTTTCTTT. Amino acid sequence: CASTGLATEAFF.

This clonotype showed up many times. The chain's CDR3 is CSAREGLPGEQYF. CDR3 DNA sequence: TGCAGTGCTAGAGAGGGACTTCCGGGGGAGCAGTACTTC. The chain has TRBV20-1 and TRBJ2-7, with D perhaps matching TRBD2 (6 bases). CDR3 length equals 13 residues. Germline CDR1 and CDR2: DFQATT and SNEGSKA (reference sequence). Between the trimmed V and J ends, which lost 0 bases and 7 bases, there was a span of 13 bases.

The chain joins TRBV11-2 to TRBJ1-3, with unresolved D. Germline V gene data show CDR1 as SGHAT and CDR2 as FQNNGV. Trimming cost V 0 bases and J 4 bases, with 16 bases left between them. This CDR3 contains 17 residues. CDR3 sequence reads: CASSLEGLGPFGNTIYF. CDR3 nucleotides: TGTGCCAGCAGCTTAGAAGGACTCGGACCATTCGGAAACACCATATATTTT. Using reference TRBV11-2 and TRBJ1-3 for the parts outside the CDR3, the full variable domain is EAGVAQSPRYKIIEKRQSVAFWCNPISGHATLYWYQQILGQGPKLLIQFQNNGVVDDSQLPKDRFSAERLKGVDSTLKIQPAKLEDSAVYLCASSLEGLGPFGNTIYFGEGSWLTVV.

The rearrangement uses TRBV5-1 and TRBJ2-5; D is uncertain. Germline V gene lookup returns CDR1 SGHRS and CDR2 YFSETQ. CDR3 length equals 13 residues. Trimming removed 0 bases from V and 5 bases from J, with 8 bases in between. The CDR3 here is CASSLGSIETQYF. The CDR3 bases are TGCGCCAGCAGCTTGGGATCGATTGAGACCCAGTACTTC.

The chain carries TRBV7-9 and TRBJ1-4; tentatively, D is TRBD1 (5 bases). Germline V gene lookup returns CDR1 SEHNR and CDR2 FQNEAQ (reference sequence). The CDR3 runs 15 residues. V was trimmed by 5 bases and J by 6 bases, leaving 16 bases between them. This CDR3 is CASSPPTGVHEKLFF. In DNA form, the CDR3 reads TGTGCCAGCAGCCCCCCCACGGGGGTTCATGAAAAACTGTTTTTT.

This clonotype showed up many times. J is TRBJ2-7 and V is TRBV20-1; D unclear. CDR1 DFQATT and CDR2 SNEGSKA come from the germline V gene (reference sequence). The CDR3 spans 12 residues. The V gene lost 4 bases and the J gene lost 1 base, with 8 bases spanning the gap. DNA for the CDR3: TGCAGTGCTACGCCCGATTCCTACGAGCAGTACTTC. Its translation is CSATPDSYEQYF.

This clonotype was found many times. This chain links TRBV18 with TRBJ1-1; D not resolved. The V and J ends lost 2 bases and 5 bases respectively, with 12 bases between them. The germline V gene has CDR1 KGHSH and CDR2 LQKENI. The CDR3 has 14 amino acids. This CDR3 reads CASSPEVRGTEAFF. The DNA of the CDR3 is TGTGCCAGCTCACCAGAAGTTCGTGGGACTGAAGCTTTCTTT.

The chain has TRBV12-3 or TRBV12-4 and TRBJ2-7, with D perhaps matching TRBD1 (6 bases). The CDR3 contains 14 residues. V lost 1 base and J lost 1, with 8 bases in between. CDR3 nucleotide sequence: TGTGCCAGCAGTTTAGTGGGACAATCCTACGAGCAGTACTTC. Translated: CASSLVGQSYEQYF.

This clonotype was counted at least ten times. The chain combines TRBV6-1 with TRBJ2-7; 10 bases agree with TRBD2. This CDR3 has 14 residues. With V trimmed by 6 bases and J by 3 bases, 5 bases remained unmatched. In germline, CDR1 is MNHNS, CDR2 SASEGT. The CDR3 reads CASRPLAGVYEQYF. CDR3 coding DNA: TGTGCCAGCAGGCCGCTAGCGGGAGTCTACGAGCAGTACTTC.

In this sample, this clonotype turned up a few times. A much larger clone differs by one base, so this may be a read error. The V and J genes are TRBV12-3 or TRBV12-4 and TRBJ1-6; no definite D call. This CDR3 spans 15 amino acids. This chain's CDR3 is CASSLSTNPNSPPHF. CDR3 sequence (DNA): TGTGCCAGCAGTTTGAGCACGAACCCGAATTCACCCCCCCACTTT.

This clonotype showed up many times. CDR3 DNA: TGCGCCAGCAGCTGGACAGGGGGCGTAGAGGAGAAGCTAAACGAGCAGTACTTC. Translating it yields CASSWTGGVEEKLNEQYF. The chain employs TRBV5-1 and TRBJ2-7, with 11 bases fitting TRBD1. From germline, CDR1 is SGHRS and CDR2 YFSETQ. V lost 3 bases to trimming and J lost 5 bases; unmatched junction nucleotides: 16. This CDR3 region has 18 residues.

This clonotype was counted ten times or more. The chain links TRBV28 to TRBJ1-2, with TRBD1 matching over 9 bases. Per germline, CDR1 MDHEN and CDR2 SYDVKM. J lost 5 bases, V lost 6 bases, and 7 bases had no gene match. This CDR3 is built from 14 residues. This chain's CDR3 is CASRPPGQGYGYTF. CDR3 nucleotides: TGTGCCAGCAGACCCCCGGGACAGGGTTATGGCTACACCTTC.

This rearrangement joins TRBV28 to TRBJ1-3, with TRBD1 as a possible D gene (6 bases). Germline V gives CDR1 MDHEN, CDR2 SYDVKM. V was shortened by 4 bases and J by 0 bases, with 13 bases between the two germline ends. CDR3 length equals 16 residues. In nucleotides, the CDR3 is TGTGCCAGCAGTTCTCCTGGGGGGGCCTCTGGAAACACCATATATTTT. Translating gives CASSSPGGASGNTIYF. Variable domain in full (rest from reference TRBV28 and TRBJ1-3): DVKVTQSSRYLVKRTGEKVFLECVQDMDHENMFWYRQDPGLGLRLIYFSYDVKMKEKGDIPEGYSVSREKKERFSLILESASTNQTSMYLCASSSPGGASGNTIYFGEGSWLTVV.

Many counts were recorded for this clonotype. The chain couples TRBV5-1 to TRBJ1-1; 9 bases align to TRBD1. The CDR3 consists of 16 residues. Trimming removed 1 base from V and 2 bases from J; junction bases left unmatched: 6. Germline V CDR1 and CDR2: SGHRS, YFSETQ. The CDR3 spells CASSLNRGLPNTEAFF. CDR3 in DNA: TGCGCCAGCAGCTTGAACAGGGGGCTGCCAAACACTGAAGCTTTCTTT.

CDR3 coding DNA: TGTGCCAGCAGCTCGGACCGTAATTCACCCCTCCACTTT. This codes for CASSSDRNSPLHF. V usage is TRBV6-4 and J usage is TRBJ1-6, with D hard to call. Germline CDR1 MRHNA, CDR2 SNTAGT. The V and J ends lost 6 bases and 6 bases respectively, with 9 bases between them. The CDR3 extends over 13 amino acids.

A single count supports this clonotype. The J gene is TRBJ2-5, the V gene TRBV4-1, with 10 positions matching TRBD2. From germline, CDR1 is MGHRA and CDR2 YSYEKL. Trimming took 4 bases from V and 3 from J; bases not matched to a gene: 8. The CDR3 extends over 16 amino acids. In nucleotides, the CDR3 is TGCGCCAGCAGCCTCCGGGGAGGACTAGCGGAAGAGACCCAGTACTTC. Encoded protein: CASSLRGGLAEETQYF.

The table lists this clonotype with many counts. This rearrangement joins TRBV20-1 to TRBJ2-2; 12 bases align to TRBD2. V gave up 1 base and J gave up 4 bases; unmatched junction bases: 4. Germline assignment: CDR1 DFQATT and CDR2 SNEGSKA (reference sequence). There are 16 residues in the CDR3. CDR3 in DNA: TGCAGTGCTAGAGGGACTAGCGGGACATCCACCGGGGAGCTGTTTTTT. Protein sequence: CSARGTSGTSTGELFF.

This clonotype has only a few counts. The V gene is TRBV15, the J gene TRBJ2-3, with unresolved D. The V and J ends lost 6 bases and 6 bases respectively, with 7 bases between them. The germline V gene has CDR1 LNHNV and CDR2 YYDKDF (reference sequence). The CDR3 runs 11 residues. CDR3 bases: TGTGCCACCAGTCAAGCGGATACGCAGTATTTT. This encodes CATSQADTQYF. Complete variable domain (other parts from reference TRBV15 and TRBJ2-3): DAMVIQNPRYQVTQFGKPVTLSCSQTLNHNVMYWYQQKSSQAPKLLFHYYDKDFNNEADTPDNFQSRRPNTSFCFLDIRSPGLGDTAMYLCATSQADTQYFGPGTRLTVL.

Ten or more counts support this clonotype. CDR3 DNA sequence: TGTGCCAGCAGCTTAAGCGGGGCCGGTTCACCCCTCCACTTT. It specifies CASSLSGAGSPLHF. V is TRBV7-9 and J is TRBJ1-6, with a weak D call TRBD1 (5 bases). Germline V CDR1 and CDR2: SEHNR, FQNEAQ (reference sequence). There are 14 residues in the CDR3. V lost 2 bases, J lost 9 bases, and 11 bases lay in between.

Points on this clonotype: A much larger clone is a single base away; this may be a read error. This chain uses TRBV29-1 with TRBJ2-7, with 8 bases fitting TRBD1. The J segment lost 5 bases and the V segment lost 3 bases, leaving 9 bases of the junction unmatched. The CDR3 is 14 residues long. From germline, CDR1 is SQVTM and CDR2 ANQGSEA. The CDR3 loop is CSVEGGQGANEQYF. CDR3 bases: TGCAGCGTTGAGGGTGGGCAGGGGGCCAACGAGCAGTACTTC.

This clonotype was detected a few times. The V call is TRBV20-1, the J call TRBJ1-1; D call uncertain. The V gene lost 1 base and the J gene lost 2 bases, with 11 bases spanning the gap. This CDR3 spans 14 amino acids. From germline, CDR1 is DFQATT and CDR2 SNEGSKA (reference sequence). The CDR3: CSARGISRNTEAFF. The CDR3 region has the DNA TGCAGTGCTAGAGGGATATCGCGAAACACTGAAGCTTTCTTT.

The V and J genes are TRBV20-1 and TRBJ2-3; D ambiguous. The CDR3 loop spans 14 amino acids. Per germline, CDR1 DFQATT and CDR2 SNEGSKA (reference sequence). Trimming stripped 0 bases from V and 2 bases from J, with 9 bases between. CDR3 sequence reads: CSAREGLATDTQYF. The CDR3 DNA reads TGCAGTGCTAGAGAAGGGCTCGCCACAGATACGCAGTATTTT.

This clonotype was detected many times. The CDR3 here is CASSNPQGAYEQYF. CDR3 nucleotide sequence: TGTGCCAGCAGCAACCCGCAGGGGGCCTACGAGCAGTACTTC. V gene TRBV28 combines with J gene TRBJ2-7; 7 bases align to TRBD1. The CDR3 loop spans 14 amino acids. The V segment lost 6 bases and the J segment 2 bases; nucleotides outside the gene matches: 7. Germline assignment: CDR1 MDHEN and CDR2 SYDVKM. Based on the CDR3 plus reference TRBV28 and TRBJ2-7, the full variable domain is DVKVTQSSRYLVKRTGEKVFLECVQDMDHENMFWYRQDPGLGLRLIYFSYDVKMKEKGDIPEGYSVSREKKERFSLILESASTNQTSMYLCASSNPQGAYEQYFGPGTRLTVT.

Note on this clonotype: At one boundary the junction diverges from the germline segment, which might be a read error. V and J are TRBV6-2 or TRBV6-3 and TRBJ2-5; 7 bases are shared with TRBD2. The DNA matches TRBJ2-1 better at its end, which makes the J call doubtful. The CDR3 spans 14 residues. CDR1 MNHEY and CDR2 SVGEGT come from the germline V gene. In DNA, the CDR3 is TGTGCCAGCAGTGACTCTAGGTCGGGGGGTGAGCAGTTCTTC. This sequence encodes CASSDSRSGGEQFF.

This clonotype has only a few counts. This chain connects TRBV7-9 to TRBJ2-5; 9 nucleotides match TRBD1. V trimming: 4 bases; J trimming: 1 base; junction bases outside the gene matches: 4. Germline V gene data show CDR1 as SEHNR and CDR2 as FQNEAQ (reference sequence). The CDR3 length is 15 residues. CDR3 in amino acids: CASSSGQGFQETQYF. The CDR3 DNA reads as TGTGCCAGCAGCTCGGGACAGGGCTTCCAAGAGACCCAGTACTTC.

The CDR3 here is CSAIRDRGYKNIQYF. CDR3 in DNA: TGCAGTGCTATCCGGGACAGGGGATACAAAAACATTCAGTACTTC. This chain links TRBV20-1 with TRBJ2-4; TRBD1 matches at 10 bases. The CDR3 length is 15 residues. CDR1 and CDR2 from the germline V gene are DFQATT and SNEGSKA (reference sequence). The V segment lost 4 bases and the J segment 3 bases; nucleotides outside the gene matches: 6.

This chain uses TRBV28 with TRBJ1-1, with D maybe TRBD1 (6 bases). V was pared by 9 bases and J by 3 bases, with 29 bases between. CDR3 length: 18 amino acids. Germline V gene sequence: CDR1 MDHEN, CDR2 SYDVKM. CDR3 loop: CASGGAGGWNRAHTEAFF. The CDR3 region has the DNA TGTGCCAGTGGGGGGGCGGGAGGATGGAACAGGGCCCACACTGAAGCTTTCTTT.

This clonotype was counted many times. J is TRBJ2-2 and V is TRBV2; D call uncertain. With 9 bases removed from V and 7 bases from J, the gap between germline ends came to 6 bases. CDR3 length: 10 amino acids. Germline loops: CDR1 SNHLY, CDR2 FYNNEI. The CDR3 DNA reads as TGTGCCAGTAGGTTCGGGGAGCTGTTTTTT. This sequence encodes CASRFGELFF.

This clonotype has more than one count but fewer than ten. The V gene is TRBV11-2, the J gene TRBJ2-5, with D possibly being TRBD2 (6 bases). V was pared by 3 bases and J by 7 bases, with 18 bases between. The CDR3 is 15 residues long. Looked up from germline, CDR1 is SGHAT and CDR2 is FQNNGV. In DNA form, the CDR3 reads TGTGCCAGCAGCTTGGCGGCGTCTATCGGGGGGACCCAGTACTTC. Translation gives CASSLAASIGGTQYF.